This T cell receptor (beta chain) was recovered during a study of blood T cell repertoires in COVID-19. Sequencing was performed with immunoSEQ multiplex PCR; in TCRdb, only in-frame clones are kept and a portion is missing. This sample yields just over 250,000 clones, of which roughly 88% are seen a single time; roughly 10% belongs to the top ten. V was clipped by 6 bases and J by 3 bases; unmatched bases: 1. This CDR3 is 13 amino acids long. Germline V gene lookup returns CDR1 SEHNR and CDR2 FQNEAQ (reference sequence). Sequencing was performed on peripheral blood. This sequence was found in a woman in her 70s with COVID-19, enrolled during active disease. V gene TRBV7-9 combines with J gene TRBJ2-2; 7 nucleotides align to TRBD2. CDR3 sequence (DNA): TGTGCCAGCAGTACTAGCGACACCGGGGAGCTGTTTTTT. Translated: CASSTSDTGELFF.